Listed below are T cell receptor beta chains from one sample, sequenced in a study of a mutant IDH1 vaccine in newly diagnosed glioma. Repertoires were generated with immunoSEQ multiplex PCR, while TCRdb's copy carries only in-frame clones and drops some. The top ten clones hold about 2.1% of a sample with roughly 49,000 clones, about 92% of them seen once. Their antigens are not known. This specimen consisted of PBMCs, obtained from a glioma patient whose treatment included an IDH1 peptide vaccine. The receptor set was obtained from a man in his fifties with glioma. Both conserved end residues are trimmed from each CDR3.

j_call: TRBJ1-5
v_call: TRBV29-1
cdr3_aa: SVGENSNQPQH

j_call: TRBJ2-1
v_call: TRBV11-3
cdr3_aa: ASSPGGSGRANNEQF

j_call: TRBJ2-1
v_call: TRBV11-3
cdr3_aa: ASSPGTSDYNEQF

j_call: TRBJ2-7
v_call: TRBV28
cdr3_aa: ASREPRGRKVYEQY

j_call: TRBJ2-7
v_call: TRBV7-2
cdr3_aa: ASSLPGLAGTYEQY

j_call: TRBJ2-3
v_call: TRBV9
cdr3_aa: ASSGGQGHTDTQY

j_call: TRBJ1-2
v_call: TRBV5-1
cdr3_aa: ASSPNLMAGTDYGYT

j_call: TRBJ2-6
v_call: TRBV18
cdr3_aa: ASSSNGVIIYSGANVLT

j_call: TRBJ1-2
v_call: TRBV29-1
cdr3_aa: SVETRYYGYT

j_call: TRBJ2-7
v_call: TRBV7-6
cdr3_aa: ASSLGLGTASEQY

j_call: TRBJ1-2
v_call: TRBV5-5
cdr3_aa: ASSLAQPGGYT

j_call: TRBJ1-1
v_call: TRBV7-2
cdr3_aa: ATTTGTRRTEAF

j_call: TRBJ1-2
v_call: TRBV29-1
cdr3_aa: SVGERHWANYGYT

j_call: TRBJ1-4
v_call: TRBV2
cdr3_aa: ASSDGFAGFNEKLF

j_call: TRBJ1-2
v_call: TRBV2
cdr3_aa: ASSGAQGAGYT